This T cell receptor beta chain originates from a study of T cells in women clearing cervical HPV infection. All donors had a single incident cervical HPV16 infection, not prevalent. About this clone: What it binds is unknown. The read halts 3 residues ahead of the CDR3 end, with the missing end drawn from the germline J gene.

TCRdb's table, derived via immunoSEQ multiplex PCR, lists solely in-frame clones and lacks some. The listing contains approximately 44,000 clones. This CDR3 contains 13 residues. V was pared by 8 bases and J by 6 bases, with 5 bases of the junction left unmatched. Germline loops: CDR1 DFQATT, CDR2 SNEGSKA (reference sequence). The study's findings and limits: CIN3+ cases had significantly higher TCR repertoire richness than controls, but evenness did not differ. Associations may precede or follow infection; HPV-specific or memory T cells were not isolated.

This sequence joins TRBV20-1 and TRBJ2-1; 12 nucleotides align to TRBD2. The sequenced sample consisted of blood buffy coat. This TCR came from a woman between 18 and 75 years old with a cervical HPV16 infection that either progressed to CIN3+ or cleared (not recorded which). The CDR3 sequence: CSPGLAGINEQFF. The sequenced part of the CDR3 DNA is TGCAGTCCTGGACTAGCGGGAATCAATGAG.